This T cell receptor beta chain was identified during a study of OX40 agonist ivuxolimab in advanced cancers. Study-level background: The diagnoses of dose-escalation patients were hepatocellular carcinoma, melanoma, renal cell or head and neck cancer.

Broader study findings: At 0.1 to 3.0 mg/kg, CD4+ and CD8+ blood T cells expanded clonally by week 6.

As for this clone: Its antigen is unidentified.

Profiled with immunoSEQ multiplex PCR; TCRdb holds only in-frame clones, not every one. The sample has 40,000 to 50,000 clones; about 88% are singletons. This TCR came from an adult with an advanced solid tumor such as melanoma, head and neck, liver or kidney cancer. The material sequenced was CD4+ or CD8+ T cells sorted from blood, taken in a trial of the OX40 agonist ivuxolimab.

This CDR3 is CASSPRGLSNQPQHF. DNA for the CDR3: TGCGCCAGCAGTCCTCGGGGGCTAAGCAATCAGCCCCAGCATTTT. V is TRBV4-1 and J is TRBJ1-5, with a possible D match to TRBD1 (6 bases). Germline CDR1 and CDR2: MGHRA and YSYEKL. Deletions cut 6 bases from V and 1 base from J, with 13 bases between. The CDR3 spans 15 residues.